The T cell receptor (beta chain) under discussion was sequenced for a study of T cell repertoires in cytomegalovirus infection (dated by TCRdb to about 2019). Regarding the complete study: Because public TCR beta signatures pointed to carriage of CMV infection together with the matching HLA type, the HLA type of each donor mattered for the analysis. Broad study findings and their caveats: The ex vivo response was dominated by HLA-C-restricted CMV-specific TCR beta clonotypes, which also provided the single most frequent clonotype in two of eight donors. Cumulative frequency of public TCR beta family members discriminated carriers of CMV infection plus the relevant HLA type in this cohort and an independent 352-donor cohort.

TCRdb shows the sequencer as Illumina HiSeq 1500. TCRdb cleaned the public reads at Q25 with fastp, built clones with MiXCR and kept in-frame beta chains. For every CDR3 protein sequence, its rows merge into one entry that carries the most common genes and DNA. Present in this sample are around 490,000 distinct CDR3 sequences, more than 25% of which were seen just once. The ten largest make up less than 15% of the sample. From a lookup of the germline V gene, CDR1 and CDR2 are WSHSY and SAAADI. Including cysteine and phenylalanine, the CDR3 has 15 amino acids. The sequence is cut down to CDR3 DNA, 45 bases in frame from base 1. V and J are truncated by 3 bases and 4 bases respectively, leaving an intervening sequence of 14 bases. This clonotype appeared a few times. Its antigen remains unidentified. The record has no base qualities; no much larger clone is one base away.

Recombination connected TRBV10-2 to TRBJ2-3; TRBD1 is possibly the D segment (6 matching bases). What was sequenced was PBMCs. This sequence originates from a human donor in good health (CMV status not recorded). Some clones in this sample may be carry-over from other donors' samples. The DNA is as follows: TGCGCCAGCAGTGATGGCACAGGGTTGTCAGATACGCAGTATTTT. Its coded protein is CASSDGTGLSDTQYF.